This T cell receptor (beta chain) comes out of a study of blood T cell repertoires in COVID-19. Study at large: The United States, Italy and Spain were the sources of the acute and convalescent COVID-19 samples.

CDR3 length equals 16 residues. V was shortened by 8 bases and J by 8 bases, with 23 bases between the two germline ends. CDR1 is SGHRS and CDR2 is YFSETQ in the germline V gene. TCRdb keeps only in-frame clones here, not all; method: immunoSEQ multiplex PCR. This repertoire shows roughly 150,000 clones, roughly 71% found once; its top ten account for roughly 3.5%. This receptor was taken from a woman at least 80 years old with acute or convalescent COVID-19. This chain connects TRBV5-1 to TRBJ1-6, with TRBD1 as a possible D gene (5 bases). Sequencing used peripheral blood. CDR3 sequence (DNA): TGCGCCAGACATTCCGTGCAGGGCTTCCCCTATTCACCCCTCCACTTT. Amino acid sequence: CARHSVQGFPYSPLHF.